This T cell receptor (beta chain) was obtained from a study of siplizumab effects on memory and regulatory T cells. Study conclusions and caveats: Naive T cells looked more diverse than memory cells, and they looked like major contributors to the alloresponse. Sequences below about 10^-5 frequency were poorly captured, and few alloreactive clones mapped to unstimulated subsets. Mappable alloreactive CD4+ clones averaged approximately 69% Treg-derived with siplizumab versus 26.9% in controls.

The V gene's germline CDR1 is GTSNPN and CDR2 SVGIG (reference sequence). V lost 0 bases and J 3 bases, leaving 8 bases between the germline ends. CDR3 length: 13 residues. As to this clone: No antigen is known for it.

Each sample yielded roughly 9.3 x 10^4 assayed TCR templates. Measured with immunoSEQ multiplex PCR; TCRdb has only the in-frame clones, and not every one. Among under 95,000 clones listed, 94% were seen once. The V call is TRBV30, the J call TRBJ1-1; the D is unclear. Sequenced sample: non-Treg CD4+ T cells sorted from blood. This receptor was identified in a human donor in good health. This CDR3 reads CAWSVRGDTEAFF. CDR3 nucleotide sequence: TGTGCCTGGAGTGTACGGGGTGACACTGAAGCTTTCTTT.